This T cell receptor (beta chain) stems from a study of T cells in Graves' hyperthyroidism and ophthalmopathy. Study results and limitations: Blood also carried most thyroid clonotypes expanded above 0.001. It was a median 6.5 months before onset that the model predicted ophthalmopathy.

RNA transcripts gave rise to amplified TCR beta CDR3 regions. TCR CDR3 underwent first-round RT-PCR with the HTBI primer set. TCRdb independently ran MiXCR on the multiplex PCR reads; one entry per CDR3 protein. The sample carries roughly 510,000 distinct CDR3 sequences, less than 25% recorded once. Stable hyperthyroidism: no ophthalmopathy progression over 18 months of follow-up. Patients showing uncontrolled infection, other autoimmune disease, pregnancy or lactation were ineligible. This clonotype was recorded at least ten times. Its antigen is not identified. The germline CDR1 and CDR2 sequences are LNHDA and SQIVND (reference sequence). CDR3 size: 13 residues. V trimming: 7 bases; J trimming: 3 bases; junction bases outside the gene matches: 4.

The TCR originated in a man younger than 35 with Graves' hyperthyroidism. The chain has TRBV19 and TRBJ1-1, with 8 positions matching TRBD1. Input material: blood. This chain's CDR3 is CASTGQGDTEAFF. The CDR3 DNA follows: TGTGCCAGTACCGGACAGGGTGACACTGAAGCTTTCTTT.